Included here is one T cell receptor beta chain sequence, with context. Additional DNA sequences in this sample encode the identical CDR3. TCRdb's copy holds only in-frame clones and misses some; the assay was immunoSEQ multiplex PCR. The data show about 55,000 clones, roughly 80% seen once. Trimming left V 5 bases short and J 2 bases short, with 10 bases between. CDR3 length equals 14 residues. Germline V gene data show CDR1 as SGHVS and CDR2 as FNYEAQ. These data are taken from a study of OX40 agonist ivuxolimab in advanced cancers. Looking at the study overall: Previous treatment with anti-PD-1, anti-PD-L1 or anti-CTLA-4 therapy was allowed; 40% had received some. Three patients had partial responses: one hepatocellular carcinoma, two cutaneous melanoma.

The chain has TRBV7-6 and TRBJ1-3, with a possible D match to TRBD1 (5 bases). The TCR sequence derives from an adult with an advanced solid tumor such as melanoma, head and neck, liver or kidney cancer. Here the sequenced sample was CD4+ or CD8+ T cells sorted from blood, taken in a trial of the OX40 agonist ivuxolimab. CDR3 region: CASSPRGAGNTIYF. In DNA, the CDR3 is TGTGCCAGCAGCCCAAGGGGCGCTGGAAACACCATATATTTT.